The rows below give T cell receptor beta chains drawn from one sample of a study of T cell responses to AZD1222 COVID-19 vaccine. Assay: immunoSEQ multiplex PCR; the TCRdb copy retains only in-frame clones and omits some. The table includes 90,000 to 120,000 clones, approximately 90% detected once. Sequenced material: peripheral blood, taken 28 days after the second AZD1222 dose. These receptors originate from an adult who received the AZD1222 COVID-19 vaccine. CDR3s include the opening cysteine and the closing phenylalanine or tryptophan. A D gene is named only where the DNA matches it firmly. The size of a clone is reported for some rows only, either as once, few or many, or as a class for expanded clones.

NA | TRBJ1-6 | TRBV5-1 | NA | CASMDGLNSPLHF | TGCGCCAGCATGGACGGGTTGAATTCACCCCTCCACTTT
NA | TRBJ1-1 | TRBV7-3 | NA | CASSTGTDTEAFF | TGTGCCAGCAGCACCGGGACGGACACTGAAGCTTTCTTT
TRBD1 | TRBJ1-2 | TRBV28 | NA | CASSSPTGQGDGYTF | TGTGCCAGCAGCTCACCGACAGGGCAGGGTGATGGCTACACCTTC
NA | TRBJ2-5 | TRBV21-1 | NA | CASSDSSGGEETQYF | TGTGCCAGCAGCGACTCTAGCGGGGGGGAAGAGACCCAGTACTTC
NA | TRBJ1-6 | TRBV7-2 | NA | CASSYLKSENSPLHF | TGTGCCAGCAGCTACTTAAAATCGGAGAATTCACCCCTCCACTTT
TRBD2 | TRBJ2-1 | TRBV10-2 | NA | CASSERLAGGYEQFF | TGCGCCAGCAGTGAGCGGCTAGCGGGGGGATATGAGCAGTTCTTC
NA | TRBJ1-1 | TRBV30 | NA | CAWSPRGPDGAFF | TGTGCCTGGAGCCCCAGGGGTCCGGACGGGGCTTTCTTT
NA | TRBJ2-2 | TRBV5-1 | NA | CASSLYRANTGELFF | TGCGCCAGCAGCTTGTACAGGGCCAACACCGGGGAGCTGTTTTTT
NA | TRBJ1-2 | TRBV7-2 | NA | CASSLGGVNYGYTF | TGTGCCAGCAGCTTAGGCGGGGTTAACTATGGCTACACCTTC
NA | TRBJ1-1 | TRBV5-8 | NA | CASIPGTQTEAFF | TGTGCCAGCATCCCCGGGACTCAGACTGAAGCTTTCTTT
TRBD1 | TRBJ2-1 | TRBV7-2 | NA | CASSLDYDRGYNEQFF | TGTGCCAGCAGCTTAGATTATGACAGGGGATACAATGAGCAGTTCTTC
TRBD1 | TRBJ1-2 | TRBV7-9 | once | CASSLTTGQFYGYTF | TGTGCCAGCAGCCTCACTACGGGACAGTTCTATGGCTACACCTTC
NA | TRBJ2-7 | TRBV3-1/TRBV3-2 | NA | CASSQVYGGSYEQYF | TGTGCCAGCAGCCAAGTCTATGGGGGTTCCTACGAGCAGTACTTC
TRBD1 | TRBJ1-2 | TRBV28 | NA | CASKGRTGEWWVYGYTF | TGTGCCAGCAAGGGACGCACAGGGGAATGGTGGGTCTATGGCTACACCTTC
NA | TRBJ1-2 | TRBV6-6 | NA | CASSSRNGYGYTF | TGTGCCAGCAGCTCCAGGAATGGCTATGGCTACACCTTC
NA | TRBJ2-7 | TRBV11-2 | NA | CASSQGGGYEQYF | TGTGCCAGCAGCCAGGGGGGGGGCTACGAGCAGTACTTC
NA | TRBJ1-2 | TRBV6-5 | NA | CASSYRSADANYGYTF | TGTGCCAGCAGTTACCGGTCGGCAGATGCTAACTATGGCTACACCTTC
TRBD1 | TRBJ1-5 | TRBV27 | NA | CASRPGQGWLQPQHF | TGTGCCAGCAGACCAGGACAGGGATGGCTTCAGCCCCAGCATTTT
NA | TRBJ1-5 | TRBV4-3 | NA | CASSLDSGNQPQHF | TGCGCCAGCAGCCTGGACAGTGGCAATCAGCCCCAGCATTTT
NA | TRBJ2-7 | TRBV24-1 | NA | CATSNTGSRGYEQYF | TGTGCCACCAGCAACACAGGGAGTAGGGGCTACGAGCAGTACTTC
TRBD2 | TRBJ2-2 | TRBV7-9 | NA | CASSSVRTSGYAGELFF | TGTGCCAGCAGCTCAGTACGGACTAGCGGGTACGCCGGGGAGCTGTTTTTT
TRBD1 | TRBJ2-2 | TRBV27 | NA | CASSPQGVRAGELFF | TGTGCCAGCAGTCCACAGGGGGTGAGAGCCGGGGAGCTGTTTTTT